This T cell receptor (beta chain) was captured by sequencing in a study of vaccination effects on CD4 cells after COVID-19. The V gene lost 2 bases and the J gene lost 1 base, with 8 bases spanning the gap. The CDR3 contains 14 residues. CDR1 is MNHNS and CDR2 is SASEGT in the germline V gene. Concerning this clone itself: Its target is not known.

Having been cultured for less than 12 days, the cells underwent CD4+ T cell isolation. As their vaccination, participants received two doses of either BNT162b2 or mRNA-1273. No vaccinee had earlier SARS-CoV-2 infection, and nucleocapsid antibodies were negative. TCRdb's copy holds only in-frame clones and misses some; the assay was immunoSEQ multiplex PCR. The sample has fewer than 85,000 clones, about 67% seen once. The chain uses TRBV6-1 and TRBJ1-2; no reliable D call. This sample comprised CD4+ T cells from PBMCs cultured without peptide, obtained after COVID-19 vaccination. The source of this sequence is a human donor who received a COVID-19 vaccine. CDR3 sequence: CASSESGSNYGYTF. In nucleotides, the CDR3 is TGTGCCAGCAGTGAATCAGGCAGTAACTATGGCTACACCTTC.